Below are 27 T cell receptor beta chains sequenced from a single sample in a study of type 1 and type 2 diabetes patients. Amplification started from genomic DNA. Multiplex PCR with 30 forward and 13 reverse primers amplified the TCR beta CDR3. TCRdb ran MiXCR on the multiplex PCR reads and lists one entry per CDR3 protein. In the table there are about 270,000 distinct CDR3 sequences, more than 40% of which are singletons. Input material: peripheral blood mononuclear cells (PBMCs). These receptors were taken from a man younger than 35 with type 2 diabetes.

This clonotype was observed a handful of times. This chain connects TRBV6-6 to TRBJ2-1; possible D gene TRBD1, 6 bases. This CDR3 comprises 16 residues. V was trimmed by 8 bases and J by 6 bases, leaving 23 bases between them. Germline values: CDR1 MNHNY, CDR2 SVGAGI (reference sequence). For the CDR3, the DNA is TGTGCCAGCGGCCGTATCGATATCTCAGGGGCCAATGAGCAGTTCTTC. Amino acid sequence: CASGRIDISGANEQFF.

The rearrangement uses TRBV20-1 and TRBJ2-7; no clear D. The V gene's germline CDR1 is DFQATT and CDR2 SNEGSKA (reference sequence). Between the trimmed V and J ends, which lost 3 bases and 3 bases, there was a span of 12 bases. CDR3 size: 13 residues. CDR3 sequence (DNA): TGCAGTGCTAGCCGCTGGCAAAACTACGAGCAGTACTTC. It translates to CSASRWQNYEQYF.

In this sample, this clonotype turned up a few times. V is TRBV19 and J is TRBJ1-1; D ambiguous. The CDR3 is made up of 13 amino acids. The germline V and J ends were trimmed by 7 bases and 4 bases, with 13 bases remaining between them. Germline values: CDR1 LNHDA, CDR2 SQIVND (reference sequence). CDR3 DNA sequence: TGTGCCAGTACCCTGTCGGGCGGCACTGAAGCTTTCTTT. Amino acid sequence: CASTLSGGTEAFF.

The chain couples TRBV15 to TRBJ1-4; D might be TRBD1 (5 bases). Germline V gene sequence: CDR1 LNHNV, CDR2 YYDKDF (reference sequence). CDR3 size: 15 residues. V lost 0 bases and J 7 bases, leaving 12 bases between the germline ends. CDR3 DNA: TGTGCCACCAGCAGAGATGGGGGGTTGGGTGAAAAACTGTTTTTT. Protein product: CATSRDGGLGEKLFF.

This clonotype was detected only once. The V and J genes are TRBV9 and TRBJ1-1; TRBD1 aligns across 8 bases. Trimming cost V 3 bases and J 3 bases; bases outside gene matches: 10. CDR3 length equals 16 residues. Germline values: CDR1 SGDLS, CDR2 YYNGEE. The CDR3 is CASSGGIGQGYTEAFF. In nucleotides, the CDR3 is TGTGCCAGCAGCGGGGGTATAGGACAGGGCTACACTGAAGCTTTCTTT.

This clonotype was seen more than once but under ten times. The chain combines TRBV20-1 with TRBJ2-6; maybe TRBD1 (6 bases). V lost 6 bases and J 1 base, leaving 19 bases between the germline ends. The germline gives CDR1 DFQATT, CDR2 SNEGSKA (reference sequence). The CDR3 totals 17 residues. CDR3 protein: CSAEDSSSSSGANVLTF. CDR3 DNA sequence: TGCAGTGCAGAGGACAGCTCTTCATCGTCTGGGGCCAACGTCCTGACTTTC.

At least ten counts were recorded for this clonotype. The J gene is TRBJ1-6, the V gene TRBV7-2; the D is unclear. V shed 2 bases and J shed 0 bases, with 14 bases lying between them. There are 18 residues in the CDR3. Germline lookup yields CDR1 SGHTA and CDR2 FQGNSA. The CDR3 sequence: CASSLRNRQASYNSPLHF. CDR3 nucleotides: TGTGCCAGCAGCTTAAGAAACAGACAAGCCTCCTATAATTCACCCCTCCACTTT.

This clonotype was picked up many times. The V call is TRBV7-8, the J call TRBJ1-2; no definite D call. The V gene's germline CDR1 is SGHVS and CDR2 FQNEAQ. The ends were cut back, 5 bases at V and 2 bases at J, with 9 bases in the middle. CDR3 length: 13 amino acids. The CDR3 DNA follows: TGTGCCAGCAGCCGCGACGGGAACTATGGCTACACCTTC. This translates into CASSRDGNYGYTF.

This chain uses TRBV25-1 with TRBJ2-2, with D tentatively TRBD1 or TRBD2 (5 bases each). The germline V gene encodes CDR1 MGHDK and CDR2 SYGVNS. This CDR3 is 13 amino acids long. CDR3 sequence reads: CVSSQGVAGELFF. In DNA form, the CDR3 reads TGTGTTAGCAGTCAGGGAGTGGCCGGGGAGCTGTTTTTT.

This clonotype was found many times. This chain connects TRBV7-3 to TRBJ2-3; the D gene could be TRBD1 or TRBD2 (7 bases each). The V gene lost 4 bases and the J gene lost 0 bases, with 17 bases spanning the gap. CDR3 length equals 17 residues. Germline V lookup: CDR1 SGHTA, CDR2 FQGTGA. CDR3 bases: TGTGCCAGCAGCTCCGGTTACAGGGGAGGGAGCACAGATACGCAGTATTTT. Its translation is CASSSGYRGGSTDTQYF.

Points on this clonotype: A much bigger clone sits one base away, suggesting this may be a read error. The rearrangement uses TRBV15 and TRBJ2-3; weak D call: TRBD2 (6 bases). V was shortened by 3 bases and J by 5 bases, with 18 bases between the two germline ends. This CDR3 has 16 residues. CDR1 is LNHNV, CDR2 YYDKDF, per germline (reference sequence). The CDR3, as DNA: TGTGCCACCAGCAGGGCGGCGGGGATCTCCATAGATACGCAGTATTTT. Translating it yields CATSRAAGISIDTQYF.

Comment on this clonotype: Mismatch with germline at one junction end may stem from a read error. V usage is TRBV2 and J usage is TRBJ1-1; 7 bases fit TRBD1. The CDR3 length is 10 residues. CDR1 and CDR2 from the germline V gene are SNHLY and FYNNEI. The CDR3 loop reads CAGRGTEAFF. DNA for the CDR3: TGTGCCGGCAGGGGGACTGAAGCTTTCTTT.

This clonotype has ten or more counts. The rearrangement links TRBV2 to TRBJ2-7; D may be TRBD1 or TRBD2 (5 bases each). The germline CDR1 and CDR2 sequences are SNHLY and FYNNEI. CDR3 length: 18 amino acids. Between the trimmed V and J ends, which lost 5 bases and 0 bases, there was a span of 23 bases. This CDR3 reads CASSRDATVRLTSYEQYF. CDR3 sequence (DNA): TGTGCCAGCAGTAGGGACGCAACCGTAAGATTAACCTCCTACGAGCAGTACTTC.

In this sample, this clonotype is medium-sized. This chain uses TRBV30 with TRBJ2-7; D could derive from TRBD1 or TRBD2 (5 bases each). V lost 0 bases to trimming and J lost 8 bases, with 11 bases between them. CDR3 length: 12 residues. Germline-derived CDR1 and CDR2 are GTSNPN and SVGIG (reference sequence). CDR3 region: CAWSVRGTQQYF. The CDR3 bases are TGTGCCTGGAGTGTACGAGGGACCCAGCAGTACTTC.

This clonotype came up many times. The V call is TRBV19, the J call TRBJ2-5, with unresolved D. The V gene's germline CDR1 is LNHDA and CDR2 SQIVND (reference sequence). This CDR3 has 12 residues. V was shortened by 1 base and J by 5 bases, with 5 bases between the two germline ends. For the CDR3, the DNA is TGTGCCAGTAGTATAGGGGCCGAGACCCAGTACTTC. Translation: CASSIGAETQYF.

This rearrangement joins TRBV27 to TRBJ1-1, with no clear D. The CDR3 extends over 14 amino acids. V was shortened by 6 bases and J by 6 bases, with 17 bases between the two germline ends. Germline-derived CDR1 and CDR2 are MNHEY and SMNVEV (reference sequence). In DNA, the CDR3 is TGTGCCAGCAGACAAGACGGCGGGTGGGCTGAAGCTTTCTTT. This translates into CASRQDGGWAEAFF.

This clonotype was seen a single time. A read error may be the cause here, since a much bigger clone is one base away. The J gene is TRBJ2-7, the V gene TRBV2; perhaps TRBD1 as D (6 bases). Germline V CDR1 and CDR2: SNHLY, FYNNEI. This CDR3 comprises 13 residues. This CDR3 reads CASREDSPYGQYF. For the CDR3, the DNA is TGTGCCAGCAGGGAGGACAGTCCCTACGGGCAGTACTTC.

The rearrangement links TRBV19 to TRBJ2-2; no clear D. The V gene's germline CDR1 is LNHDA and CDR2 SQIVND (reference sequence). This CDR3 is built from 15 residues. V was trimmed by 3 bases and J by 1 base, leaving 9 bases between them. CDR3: CASSIAAGNTGELFF. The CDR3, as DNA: TGTGCCAGTAGTATCGCCGCAGGGAACACCGGGGAGCTGTTTTTT.

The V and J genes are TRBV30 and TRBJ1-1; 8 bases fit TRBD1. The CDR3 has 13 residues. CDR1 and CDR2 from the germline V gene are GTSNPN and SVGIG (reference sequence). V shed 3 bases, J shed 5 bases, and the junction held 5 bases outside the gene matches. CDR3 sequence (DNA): TGTGCCTGGAGGACAGGGGTTGGAACTGAAGCTTTCTTT. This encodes CAWRTGVGTEAFF.

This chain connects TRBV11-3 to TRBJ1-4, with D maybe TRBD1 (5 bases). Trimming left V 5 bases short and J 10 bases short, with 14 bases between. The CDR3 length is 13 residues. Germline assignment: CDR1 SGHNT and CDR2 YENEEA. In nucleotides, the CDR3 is TGTGCCAGCAGCCCTAGTAGGGGCGGAAAACTGTTTTTT. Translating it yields CASSPSRGGKLFF.

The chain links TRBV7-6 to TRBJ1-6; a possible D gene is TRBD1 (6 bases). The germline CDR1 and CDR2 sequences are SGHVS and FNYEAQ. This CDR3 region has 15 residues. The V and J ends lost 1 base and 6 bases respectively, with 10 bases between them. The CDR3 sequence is CASSLGQGSNSPLHF. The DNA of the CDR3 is TGTGCCAGCAGCTTAGGTCAGGGGAGTAATTCACCCCTCCACTTT.

This chain's CDR3 is CASSQTAGNEQYF. The DNA of the CDR3 is TGCGCCAGCAGCCAGACCGCAGGGAACGAGCAGTACTTC. The chain carries TRBV4-3 and TRBJ2-7, with D possibly matching TRBD1 (5 bases). Trimming removed 3 bases at V and 5 bases at J, with 11 bases between. Germline V gives CDR1 LGHNA, CDR2 YSLEER. CDR3 length: 13 residues.

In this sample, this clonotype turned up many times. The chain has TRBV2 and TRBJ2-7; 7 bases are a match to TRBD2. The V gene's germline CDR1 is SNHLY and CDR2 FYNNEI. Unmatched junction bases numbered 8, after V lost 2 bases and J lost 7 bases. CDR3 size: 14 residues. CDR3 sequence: CASSEQPPGGEQYF. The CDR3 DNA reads TGTGCCAGCAGTGAACAACCTCCGGGGGGAGAGCAGTACTTC.

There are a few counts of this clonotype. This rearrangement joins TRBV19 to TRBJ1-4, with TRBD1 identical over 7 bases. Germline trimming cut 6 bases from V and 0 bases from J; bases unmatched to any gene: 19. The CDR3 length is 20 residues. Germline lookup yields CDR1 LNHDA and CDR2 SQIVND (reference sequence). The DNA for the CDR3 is TGTGCCAGTAGCGAGAAGGACAGGAATCTTTACTATGCAACTAATGAAAAACTGTTTTTT. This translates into CASSEKDRNLYYATNEKLFF.

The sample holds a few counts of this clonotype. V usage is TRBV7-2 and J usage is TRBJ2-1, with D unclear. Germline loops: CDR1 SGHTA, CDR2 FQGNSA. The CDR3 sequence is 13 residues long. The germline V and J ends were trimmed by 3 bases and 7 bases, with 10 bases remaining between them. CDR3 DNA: TGTGCCAGCAGCTTCGCCGGGTATAATGAGCAGTTCTTC. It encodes CASSFAGYNEQFF.

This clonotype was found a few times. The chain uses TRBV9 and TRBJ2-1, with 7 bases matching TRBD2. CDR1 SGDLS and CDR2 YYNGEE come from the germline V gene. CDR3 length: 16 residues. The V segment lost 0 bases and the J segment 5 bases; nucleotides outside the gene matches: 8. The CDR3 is CASSVAVGGRDNEQFF. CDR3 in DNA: TGTGCCAGCAGCGTAGCCGTGGGGGGGAGGGACAATGAGCAGTTCTTC.

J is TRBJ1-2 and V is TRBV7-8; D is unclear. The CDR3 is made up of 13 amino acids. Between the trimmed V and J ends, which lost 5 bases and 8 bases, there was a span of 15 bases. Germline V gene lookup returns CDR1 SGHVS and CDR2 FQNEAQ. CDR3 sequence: CASSLLPSEGYTF. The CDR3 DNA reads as TGTGCCAGCAGCCTACTACCCAGTGAGGGCTACACCTTC.